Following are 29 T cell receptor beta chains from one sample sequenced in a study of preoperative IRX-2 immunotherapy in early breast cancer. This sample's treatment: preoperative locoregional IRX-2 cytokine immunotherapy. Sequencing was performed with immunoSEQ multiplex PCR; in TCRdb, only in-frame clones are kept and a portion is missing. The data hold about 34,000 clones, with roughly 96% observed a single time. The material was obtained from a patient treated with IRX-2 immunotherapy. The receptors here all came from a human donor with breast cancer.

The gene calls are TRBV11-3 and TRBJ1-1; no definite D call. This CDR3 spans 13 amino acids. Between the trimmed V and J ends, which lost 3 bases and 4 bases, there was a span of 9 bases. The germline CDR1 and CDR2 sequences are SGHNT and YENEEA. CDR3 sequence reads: CASSFGRGTEAFF. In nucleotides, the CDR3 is TGTGCCAGCAGCTTTGGGCGGGGCACTGAAGCTTTCTTT. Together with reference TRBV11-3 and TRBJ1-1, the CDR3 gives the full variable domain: EAGVVQSPRYKIIEKKQPVAFWCNPISGHNTLYWYLQNLGQGPELLIRYENEEAVDDSQLPKDRFSAERLKGVDSTLKIQPAELGDSAVYLCASSFGRGTEAFFGQGTRLTVV.

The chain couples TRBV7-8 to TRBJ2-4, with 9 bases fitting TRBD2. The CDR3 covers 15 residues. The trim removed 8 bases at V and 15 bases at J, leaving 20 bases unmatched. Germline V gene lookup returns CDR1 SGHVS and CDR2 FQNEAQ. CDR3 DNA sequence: TGTGCCAGCGGACCCTCGGCTAGCGGGACTTCCAAGAGGTACTTC. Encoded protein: CASGPSASGTSKRYF.

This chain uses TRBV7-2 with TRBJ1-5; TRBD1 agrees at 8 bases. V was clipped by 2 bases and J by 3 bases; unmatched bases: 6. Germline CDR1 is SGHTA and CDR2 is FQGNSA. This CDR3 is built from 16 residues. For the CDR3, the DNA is TGTGCCAGCAGCTTATTAGGACAGGGCCTCAATCAGCCCCAGCATTTT. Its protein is CASSLLGQGLNQPQHF. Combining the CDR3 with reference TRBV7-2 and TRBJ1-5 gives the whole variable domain GAGVSQSPSNKVTEKGKDVELRCDPISGHTALYWYRQSLGQGLEFLIYFQGNSAPDKSGLPSDRFSAERTGGSVSTLTIQRTQQEDSAVYLCASSLLGQGLNQPQHFGDGTRLSIL.

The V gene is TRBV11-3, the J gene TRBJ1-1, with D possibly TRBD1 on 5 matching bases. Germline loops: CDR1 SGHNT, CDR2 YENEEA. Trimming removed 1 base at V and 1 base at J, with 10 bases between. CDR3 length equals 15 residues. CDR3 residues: CASSLGQRGNTEAFF. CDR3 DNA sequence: TGTGCCAGCAGCTTAGGTCAGAGGGGGAACACTGAAGCTTTCTTT.

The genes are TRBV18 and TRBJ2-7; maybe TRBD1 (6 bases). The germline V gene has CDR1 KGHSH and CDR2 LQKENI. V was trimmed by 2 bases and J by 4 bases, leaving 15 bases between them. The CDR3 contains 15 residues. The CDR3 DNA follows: TGTGCCAGCTCACCAAATAACAGGGCACAGTACGAGCAGTACTTC. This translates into CASSPNNRAQYEQYF. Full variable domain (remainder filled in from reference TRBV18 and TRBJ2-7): NAGVMQNPRHLVRRRGQEARLRCSPMKGHSHVYWYRQLPEEGLKFMVYLQKENIIDESGMPKERFSAEFPKEGPSILRIQQVVRGDSAAYFCASSPNNRAQYEQYFGPGTRLTVT.

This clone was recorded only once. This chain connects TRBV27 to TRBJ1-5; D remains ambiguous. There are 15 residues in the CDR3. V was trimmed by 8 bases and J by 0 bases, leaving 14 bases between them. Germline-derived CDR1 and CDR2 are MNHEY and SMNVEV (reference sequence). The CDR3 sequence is CASSLQRDSNQPQHF. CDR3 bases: TGTGCCAGCTCCCTACAGCGAGATAGCAATCAGCCCCAGCATTTT.

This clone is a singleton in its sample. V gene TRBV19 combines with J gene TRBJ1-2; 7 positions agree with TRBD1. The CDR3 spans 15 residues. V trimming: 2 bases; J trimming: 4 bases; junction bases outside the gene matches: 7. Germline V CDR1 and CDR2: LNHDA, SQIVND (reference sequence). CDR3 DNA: TGTGCCAGTAGTATAAAACCAGGGGGGCCCTATGGCTACACCTTC. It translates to CASSIKPGGPYGYTF.

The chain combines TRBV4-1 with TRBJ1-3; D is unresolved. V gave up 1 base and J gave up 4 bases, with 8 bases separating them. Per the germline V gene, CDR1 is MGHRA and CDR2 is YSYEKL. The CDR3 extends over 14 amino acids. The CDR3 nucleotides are TGCGCCAGCAGCCAAGGATTGGGCGGAAACACCATATATTTT. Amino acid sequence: CASSQGLGGNTIYF.

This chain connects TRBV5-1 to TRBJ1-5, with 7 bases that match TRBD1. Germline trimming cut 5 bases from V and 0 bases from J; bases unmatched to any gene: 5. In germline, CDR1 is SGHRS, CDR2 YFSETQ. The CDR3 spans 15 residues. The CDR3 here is CASRLTGNSNQPQHF. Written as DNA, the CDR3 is TGCGCCAGCAGATTGACAGGGAATAGCAATCAGCCCCAGCATTTT.

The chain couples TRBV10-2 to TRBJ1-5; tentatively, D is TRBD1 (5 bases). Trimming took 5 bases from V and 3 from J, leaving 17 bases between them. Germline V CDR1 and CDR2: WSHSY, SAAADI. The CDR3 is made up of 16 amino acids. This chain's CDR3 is CASSSQGGRNNQPQHF. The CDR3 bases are TGCGCCAGCAGTTCCCAGGGTGGACGGAACAATCAGCCCCAGCATTTT.

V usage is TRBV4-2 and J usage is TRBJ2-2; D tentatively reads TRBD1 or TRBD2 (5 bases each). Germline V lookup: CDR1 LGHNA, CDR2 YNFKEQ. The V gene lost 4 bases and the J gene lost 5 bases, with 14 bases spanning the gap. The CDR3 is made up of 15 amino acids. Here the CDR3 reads CASSPGSEGTGELFF. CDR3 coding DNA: TGTGCCAGCAGCCCGGGATCCGAGGGGACCGGGGAGCTGTTTTTT.

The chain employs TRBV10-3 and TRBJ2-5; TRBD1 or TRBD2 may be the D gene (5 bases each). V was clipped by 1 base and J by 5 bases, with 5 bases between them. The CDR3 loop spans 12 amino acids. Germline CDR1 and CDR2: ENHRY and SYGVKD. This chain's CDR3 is CAISEWGETQYF. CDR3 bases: TGTGCCATCAGTGAGTGGGGGGAGACCCAGTACTTC.

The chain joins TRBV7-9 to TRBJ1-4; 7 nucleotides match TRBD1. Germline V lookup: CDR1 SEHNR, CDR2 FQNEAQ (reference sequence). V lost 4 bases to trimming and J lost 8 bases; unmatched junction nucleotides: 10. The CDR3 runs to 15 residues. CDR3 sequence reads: CASSSRTGGTEKLFF. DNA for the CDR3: TGTGCCAGCAGCTCCCGGACAGGAGGAACCGAAAAACTGTTTTTT.

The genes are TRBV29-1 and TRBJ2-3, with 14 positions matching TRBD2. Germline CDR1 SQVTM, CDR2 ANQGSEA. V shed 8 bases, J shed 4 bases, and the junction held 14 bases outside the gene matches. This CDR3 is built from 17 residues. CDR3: CSIGAGTSGSGADTQYF. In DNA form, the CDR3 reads TGCAGCATCGGAGCAGGGACTAGCGGGAGTGGGGCAGATACGCAGTATTTT.

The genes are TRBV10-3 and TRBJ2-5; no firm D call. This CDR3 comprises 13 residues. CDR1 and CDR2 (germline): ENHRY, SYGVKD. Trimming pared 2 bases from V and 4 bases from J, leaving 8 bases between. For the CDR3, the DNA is TGTGCCATCAGTGAGGGAGTTCGAGAGACCCAGTACTTC. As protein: CAISEGVRETQYF.

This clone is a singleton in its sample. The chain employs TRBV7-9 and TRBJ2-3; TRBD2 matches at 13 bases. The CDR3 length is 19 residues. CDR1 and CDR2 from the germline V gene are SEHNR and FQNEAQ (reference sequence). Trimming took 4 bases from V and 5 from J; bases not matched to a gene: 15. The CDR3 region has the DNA TGTGCCAGCAGCTCCCCCCGTACGGGACTAGCGGGGCCGGGAGATACGCAGTATTTT. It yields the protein CASSSPRTGLAGPGDTQYF. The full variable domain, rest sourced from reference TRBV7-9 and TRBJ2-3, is DTGVSQNPRHKITKRGQNVTFRCDPISEHNRLYWYRQTLGQGPEFLTYFQNEAQLEKSRLLSDRFSAERPKGSFSTLEIQRTEQGDSAMYLCASSSPRTGLAGPGDTQYFGPGTRLTVL.

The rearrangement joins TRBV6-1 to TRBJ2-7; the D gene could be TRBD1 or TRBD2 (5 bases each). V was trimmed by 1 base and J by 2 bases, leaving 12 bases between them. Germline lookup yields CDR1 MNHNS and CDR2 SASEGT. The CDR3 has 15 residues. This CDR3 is CASSEGGTGPYEQYF. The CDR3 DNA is TGTGCCAGCAGTGAAGGGGGGACGGGACCCTACGAGCAGTACTTC.

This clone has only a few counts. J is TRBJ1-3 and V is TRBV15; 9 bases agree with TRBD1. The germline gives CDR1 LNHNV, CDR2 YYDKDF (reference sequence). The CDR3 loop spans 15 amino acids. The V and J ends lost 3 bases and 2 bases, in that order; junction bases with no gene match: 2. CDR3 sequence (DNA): TGTGCCACCAGCAGGGGACAGGGTACTGGAAACACCATATATTTT. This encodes CATSRGQGTGNTIYF.

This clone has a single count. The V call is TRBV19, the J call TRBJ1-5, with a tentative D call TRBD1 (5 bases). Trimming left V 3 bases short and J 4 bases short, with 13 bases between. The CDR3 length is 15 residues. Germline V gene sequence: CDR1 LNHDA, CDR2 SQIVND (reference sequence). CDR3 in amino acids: CASSIWMGGNQPQHF. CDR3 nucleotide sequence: TGTGCCAGTAGTATTTGGATGGGGGGGAATCAGCCCCAGCATTTT.

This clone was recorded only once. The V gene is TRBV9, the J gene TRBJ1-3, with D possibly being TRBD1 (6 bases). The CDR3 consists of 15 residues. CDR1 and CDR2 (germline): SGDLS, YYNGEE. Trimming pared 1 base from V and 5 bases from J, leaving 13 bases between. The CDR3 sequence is CASSVKGDNRNTIYF. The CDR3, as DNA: TGTGCCAGCAGCGTAAAGGGGGACAACAGAAACACCATATATTTT.

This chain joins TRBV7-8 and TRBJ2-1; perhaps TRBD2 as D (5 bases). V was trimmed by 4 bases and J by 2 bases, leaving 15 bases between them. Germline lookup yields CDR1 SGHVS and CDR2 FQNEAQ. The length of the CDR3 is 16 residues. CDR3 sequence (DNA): TGTGCCAGCAGCTCCCTAAGCGGAGACACCTACAATGAGCAGTTCTTC. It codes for CASSSLSGDTYNEQFF.

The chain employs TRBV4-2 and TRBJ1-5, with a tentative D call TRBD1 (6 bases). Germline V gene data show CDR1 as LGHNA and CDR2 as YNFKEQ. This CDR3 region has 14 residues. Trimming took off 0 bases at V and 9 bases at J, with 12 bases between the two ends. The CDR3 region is CASSQERGDLPQHF. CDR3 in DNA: TGTGCCAGCAGCCAAGAGAGGGGGGACTTGCCCCAGCATTTT.

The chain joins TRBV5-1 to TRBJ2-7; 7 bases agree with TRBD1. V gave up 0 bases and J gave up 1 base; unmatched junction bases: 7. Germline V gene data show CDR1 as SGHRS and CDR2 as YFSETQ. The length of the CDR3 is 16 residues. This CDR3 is CASSLVGQQISYEQYF. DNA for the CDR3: TGCGCCAGCAGCTTGGTGGGACAGCAAATATCCTACGAGCAGTACTTC.

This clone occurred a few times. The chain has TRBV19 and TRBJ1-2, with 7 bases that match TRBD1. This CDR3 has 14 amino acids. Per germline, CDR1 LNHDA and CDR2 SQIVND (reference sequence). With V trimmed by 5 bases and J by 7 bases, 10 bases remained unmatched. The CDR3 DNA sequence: TGTGCCAGTAGTTCGCCTACAGGGGTGGTTGGCTACACCTTC. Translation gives CASSSPTGVVGYTF.

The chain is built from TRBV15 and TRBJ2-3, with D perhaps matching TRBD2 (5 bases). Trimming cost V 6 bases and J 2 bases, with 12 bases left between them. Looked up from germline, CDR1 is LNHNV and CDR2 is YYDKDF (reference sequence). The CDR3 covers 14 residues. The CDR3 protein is CATRWEQLTDTQYF. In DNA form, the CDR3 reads TGTGCCACCAGGTGGGAGCAGCTCACAGATACGCAGTATTTT.

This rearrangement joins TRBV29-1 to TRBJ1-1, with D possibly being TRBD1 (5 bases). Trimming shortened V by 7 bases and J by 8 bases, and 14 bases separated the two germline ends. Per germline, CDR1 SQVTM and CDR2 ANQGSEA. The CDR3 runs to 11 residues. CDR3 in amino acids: CSDGAGEEAFF. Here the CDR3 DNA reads TGCAGCGATGGGGCAGGCGAGGAAGCTTTCTTT.

The CDR3, as DNA: TGTGCCAGCTCCCTCCAGGCTGAGGCGAACACTGAAGCTTTCTTT. This gives the protein CASSLQAEANTEAFF. The chain combines TRBV18 with TRBJ1-1; the D is unclear. CDR3 length: 15 amino acids. CDR1 is KGHSH, CDR2 LQKENI, per germline. V gave up 6 bases and J gave up 1 base, with 15 bases separating them.

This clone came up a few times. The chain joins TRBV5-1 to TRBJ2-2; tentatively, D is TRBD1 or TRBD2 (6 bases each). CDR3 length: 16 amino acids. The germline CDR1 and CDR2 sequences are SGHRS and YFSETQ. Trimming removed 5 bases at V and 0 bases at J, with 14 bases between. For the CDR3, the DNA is TGCGCCAGCAGTCCTCGGGGGCGGACGAACACCGGGGAGCTGTTTTTT. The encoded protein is CASSPRGRTNTGELFF.

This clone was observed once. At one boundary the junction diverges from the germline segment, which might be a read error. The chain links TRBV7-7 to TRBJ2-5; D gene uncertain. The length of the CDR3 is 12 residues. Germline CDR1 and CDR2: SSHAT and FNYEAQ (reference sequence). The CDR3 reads CASSSAGETQYF. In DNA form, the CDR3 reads TGTGCTAGCAGCTCAGCTGGGGAGACCCAGTACTTC.